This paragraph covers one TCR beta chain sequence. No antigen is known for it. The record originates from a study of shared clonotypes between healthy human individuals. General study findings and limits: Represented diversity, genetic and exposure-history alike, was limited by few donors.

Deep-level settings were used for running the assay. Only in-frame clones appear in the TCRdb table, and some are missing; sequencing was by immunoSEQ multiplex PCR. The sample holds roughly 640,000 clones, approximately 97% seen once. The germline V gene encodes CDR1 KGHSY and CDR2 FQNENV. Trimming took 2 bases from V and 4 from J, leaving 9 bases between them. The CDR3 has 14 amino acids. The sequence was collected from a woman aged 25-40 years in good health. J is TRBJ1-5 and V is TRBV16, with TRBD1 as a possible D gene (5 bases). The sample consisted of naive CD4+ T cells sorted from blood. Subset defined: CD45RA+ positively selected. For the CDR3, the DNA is TGTGCCAGCAGCCAAGGCGGGGCGAATCAGCCCCAGCATTTT. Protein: CASSQGGANQPQHF. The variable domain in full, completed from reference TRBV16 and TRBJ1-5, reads GEEVAQTPKHLVRGEGQKAKLYCAPIKGHSYVFWYQQVLKNEFKFLISFQNENVFDETGMPKERFSAKCLPNSPCSLEIQATKLEDSAVYFCASSQGGANQPQHFGDGTRLSIL.